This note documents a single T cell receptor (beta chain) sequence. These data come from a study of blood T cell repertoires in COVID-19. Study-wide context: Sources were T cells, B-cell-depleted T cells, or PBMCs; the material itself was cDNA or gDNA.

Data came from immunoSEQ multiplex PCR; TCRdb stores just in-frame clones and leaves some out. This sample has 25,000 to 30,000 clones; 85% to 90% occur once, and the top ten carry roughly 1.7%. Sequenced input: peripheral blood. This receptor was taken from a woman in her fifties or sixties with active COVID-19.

The DNA of the CDR3 is TGTGCCAGCAGCGAAGGACAGGGGGTTCCCTACGAGCAGTACTTC. Its translation: CASSEGQGVPYEQYF. V gene TRBV7-2 combines with J gene TRBJ2-7; 10 bases are shared with TRBD1. This CDR3 is 15 amino acids long. In germline, CDR1 is SGHTA, CDR2 FQGNSA. V lost 5 bases to trimming and J lost 2 bases; unmatched junction nucleotides: 6.